Described below is a single T cell receptor (beta chain) sequence and its context. Its antigen is not yet known. One base away there is no much larger clone; base qualities are not given. Reading the label with the study, this specimen's treatment or condition is: live attenuated yellow fever vaccine strain. At each blood-draw timepoint, two biological replicates of bulk PBMCs were obtained. PBMCs were isolated from peripheral blood using a standard Ficoll-Paque protocol. TriZol was used to extract RNA from bulk PBMCs, CD4 and CD8 fractions, and dextramer-positive and dextramer-negative fractions. For CDR1 and CDR2, the germline V gene lists KGHDR and SFDVKD. The V and J ends are trimmed by 0 bases and 6 bases, leaving 11 bases between them. The CDR3 runs 15 residues from the cysteine to the phenylalanine. Of all the DNA, just the CDR3 is kept, 45 bases in frame from base 1. TCR cDNA was synthesized by 5'RACE template switching, through which a universal primer site and unique molecular identifiers were introduced. Priming for cDNA synthesis came from both the TCR alpha and TCR beta constant segments. Libraries were amplified in two PCR steps, with sample barcodes and sequencing adapters added in the second step. Libraries were sequenced on Illumina HiSeq 2500 (2x100 bp) or NovaSeq (2x150 bp). The original pipeline was this. MIGEC was used to demultiplex reads and collapse the reads into UMI consensus sequences, and MiXCR was used for V(D)J alignment. Vaccine-responding clonotypes were identified with edgeR using replicate PBMC samples, with FDR below 0.01 and a log2 fold change above 5 up to day 15 being required. Each bulk clonotype was labeled CD4 or CD8 based on which sequenced repertoire, CD4 or CD8, contained the clonotype at higher abundance. Starting from the raw public reads, TCRdb applied fastp trimming at Q25, assembled clones with MiXCR and retained in-frame beta chains. Records with the same CDR3 protein are collapsed into one entry carrying the most frequent genes and DNA. TCRdb, not the original authors, processed these V and J calls. This sample comprises hundreds of thousands of distinct CDR3 sequences, 8.5% to 10% of them detected only once. The leading ten clones occupy more than 15% of the sample.

The data were taken from a study of T cells after yellow fever vaccination (dated by TCRdb to the late 2010s). In terms of the full investigation: Libraries from fractions with low cell numbers were prepared with the SMART-Seq v4 Ultra Low Input RNA kit. To follow T-cell clones before and after both primary and booster YFV17D yellow fever vaccination, bulk TCR alpha and beta repertoires underwent longitudinal sequencing. Two healthy male donors, one aged 18 to 30 and one aged 30 to 40 years, were included in the cohort. Bulk PBMC replicates and cell subsets were isolated from blood drawn at multiple timepoints before and after both primary and secondary immunization. The paper's findings and limits, for the study overall: A small fraction of clonotypes showed up in both the CD4 and CD8 compartments, probably as a result of convergent recombination. Because the study included only two donors, the extent to which the findings can be generalized is limited. Computational filtering was required because FACS-sorted repertoires could contain abundant contaminating clonotypes from the bulk population. The secondary T-cell response was weaker than the primary response but faster, peaking on day 5 instead of day 15. After the booster, most clones that had expanded after primary vaccination were detected again (around 95% of CD4 and under 90% of CD8), suggesting broad maintenance of memory.

The TCR was taken from a man younger than 35 who received the YFV17D yellow fever vaccine. This specimen consisted of PBMCs, obtained on the day of the first yellow fever vaccination. The rearrangement combines TRBV24-1 with TRBJ1-5; the D gene is perhaps TRBD1, on 5 matching bases. The DNA sequence reads TGTGCCACCAGTGATTTGGGGGCCAGGGTTCAGCCCCAGCATTTT. Translated, it reads CATSDLGARVQPQHF.